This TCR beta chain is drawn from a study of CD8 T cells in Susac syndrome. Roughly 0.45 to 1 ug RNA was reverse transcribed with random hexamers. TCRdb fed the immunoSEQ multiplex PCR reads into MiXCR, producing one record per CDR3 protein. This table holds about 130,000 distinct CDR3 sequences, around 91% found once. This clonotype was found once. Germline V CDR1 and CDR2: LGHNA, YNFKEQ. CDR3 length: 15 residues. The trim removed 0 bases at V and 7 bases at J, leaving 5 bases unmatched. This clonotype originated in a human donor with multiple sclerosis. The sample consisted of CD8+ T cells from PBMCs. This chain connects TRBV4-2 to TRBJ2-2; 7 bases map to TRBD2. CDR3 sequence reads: CASSQDRERGGELFF. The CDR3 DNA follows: TGTGCCAGCAGCCAAGATCGGGAGCGGGGCGGGGAGCTGTTTTTT.